Following are 32 T cell receptor beta chains from one sample sequenced in a study of shared clonotypes between healthy human individuals. Here immunoSEQ multiplex PCR was the method, and the copy in TCRdb shows in-frame clones only, minus some. Of 2,500,000 or so clones listed, approximately 90% are singletons. The sample comprised naive CD4+ T cells sorted from blood. Subset: CD45RA+ positively selected. The receptors were gathered from a young man in good health.

CDR3 in DNA: TGTGCCAGCAGCTTCGGGACGGTGAACACTGAAGCTTTCTTT. Translating gives CASSFGTVNTEAFF. The chain employs TRBV5-5 and TRBJ1-1; D may be TRBD1 (5 bases). Germline assignment: CDR1 SGHKS and CDR2 YYEKEE (reference sequence). The V gene lost 2 bases and the J gene lost 0 bases, with 8 bases spanning the gap. This CDR3 contains 14 residues.

The sample holds a few counts of this clone. V is TRBV5-1 and J is TRBJ1-5; TRBD1 agrees at 7 bases. V lost 0 bases to trimming and J lost 3 bases; unmatched junction nucleotides: 6. This CDR3 is built from 16 residues. CDR1 is SGHRS, CDR2 YFSETQ, per germline. For the CDR3, the DNA is TGCGCCAGCAGCTTGGATGGCAGGGGGGCCAATCAGCCCCAGCATTTT. Protein product: CASSLDGRGANQPQHF.

The chain links TRBV11-2 to TRBJ2-5; 8 positions match TRBD2. The CDR3 has 15 residues. The V and J ends lost 5 bases and 2 bases, in that order; junction bases with no gene match: 7. Germline V CDR1 and CDR2: SGHAT, FQNNGV. The CDR3 region is CASSQVAGGQETQYF. Written as DNA, the CDR3 is TGTGCCAGCAGCCAAGTGGCGGGGGGACAAGAGACCCAGTACTTC.

V and J are TRBV14 and TRBJ2-2; D unresolved. Trimming stripped 4 bases from V and 5 bases from J, with 8 bases between. The CDR3 length is 13 residues. Looked up from germline, CDR1 is SGHDN and CDR2 is FVKESK. The CDR3 is CASSRMWTGELFF. The CDR3 coding sequence is TGTGCCAGCAGCCGAATGTGGACCGGGGAGCTGTTTTTT.

The chain is built from TRBV14 and TRBJ1-4; D is perhaps TRBD1 (6 bases). Germline CDR1 reads SGHDN; CDR2 reads FVKESK. This CDR3 contains 16 residues. V lost 1 base to trimming and J lost 5 bases, with 14 bases between them. This chain's CDR3 is CASSQGRQAGNEKLFF. The CDR3 region has the DNA TGTGCCAGCAGCCAAGGGCGACAGGCAGGGAATGAAAAACTGTTTTTT.

This chain links TRBV7-9 with TRBJ1-6; D remains ambiguous. CDR3 length equals 15 residues. The germline V gene encodes CDR1 SEHNR and CDR2 FQNEAQ (reference sequence). V was shortened by 5 bases and J by 7 bases, with 15 bases between the two germline ends. The CDR3 DNA reads as TGTGCCAGCAGCCAAAGCACGGGAGGGAATTCACCCCTCCACTTT. Translated, it gives CASSQSTGGNSPLHF.

The genes are TRBV14 and TRBJ2-3; 10 bases are a match to TRBD2. Germline V CDR1 and CDR2: SGHDN, FVKESK. There are 17 residues in the CDR3. With 0 bases clipped from V and 3 bases from J, the junction kept 6 bases outside the gene matches. The CDR3 DNA sequence: TGTGCCAGCAGCCAAGATCGGCCTAGCGGGAGAACAGATACGCAGTATTTT. Encoded protein: CASSQDRPSGRTDTQYF.

To note about this clone: The same CDR3 can be traced to other DNA sequences in this sample. V is TRBV5-1 and J is TRBJ2-5; the D gene is possibly TRBD1 (5 bases). The CDR3 runs to 14 residues. V lost 4 bases, J lost 2 bases, and 12 bases lay in between. Per the germline V gene, CDR1 is SGHRS and CDR2 is YFSETQ. CDR3 region: CASSPGHLQETQYF. CDR3 DNA: TGCGCCAGCAGCCCTGGACACCTACAAGAGACCCAGTACTTC.

This rearrangement joins TRBV6-1 to TRBJ2-3; TRBD1 is a possible D gene (6 bases). This CDR3 has 15 amino acids. In germline, CDR1 is MNHNS, CDR2 SASEGT. V lost 4 bases and J lost 4, with 15 bases in between. The CDR3 here is CASSVDSARADTQYF. The CDR3 coding sequence is TGTGCCAGCAGTGTGGACAGTGCCAGGGCAGATACGCAGTATTTT.

The chain links TRBV5-6 to TRBJ1-3, with D unclear. CDR1 is SGHDT and CDR2 is YYEEEE in the germline V gene. The CDR3 has 16 amino acids. V lost 0 bases to trimming and J lost 0 bases, with 10 bases between them. For the CDR3, the DNA is TGTGCCAGCAGCTTGGGGCAGGCGAACTCTGGAAACACCATATATTTT. It yields the protein CASSLGQANSGNTIYF.

Note on this clone: Other nucleotide sequences from this sample produce the same CDR3. The chain employs TRBV6-6 and TRBJ2-5; D is uncertain. Trimming took off 0 bases at V and 5 bases at J, with 13 bases between the two ends. The CDR3 is 15 residues long. Germline CDR1 is MNHNY and CDR2 is SVGAGI (reference sequence). CDR3: CASSYSTRSRETQYF. CDR3 sequence (DNA): TGTGCCAGCAGTTACTCTACCCGTAGCAGGGAGACCCAGTACTTC.

The V gene is TRBV10-3, the J gene TRBJ2-7, with 7 bases matching TRBD1. CDR1 and CDR2 from the germline V gene are ENHRY and SYGVKD. V shed 6 bases, J shed 2 bases, and the junction held 7 bases outside the gene matches. The CDR3 runs 14 residues. This CDR3 reads CAISRTGITYEQYF. CDR3 bases: TGTGCCATCAGCCGGACAGGCATTACCTACGAGCAGTACTTC.

The chain is built from TRBV25-1 and TRBJ2-2, with 8 bases aligning to TRBD1. The trim removed 3 bases at V and 7 bases at J, leaving 7 bases unmatched. CDR1 and CDR2 from the germline V gene are MGHDK and SYGVNS. The CDR3 covers 15 residues. CDR3 amino acids: CASSEKTGVGGELFF. CDR3 nucleotides: TGTGCCAGCAGTGAGAAGACAGGGGTTGGCGGGGAGCTGTTTTTT.

Points on this clone: The same CDR3 also results from other DNA sequences found in this sample. V is TRBV19 and J is TRBJ2-5; D ambiguous. V lost 6 bases to trimming and J lost 5 bases, with 7 bases between them. The CDR3 loop spans 11 amino acids. Germline V gene sequence: CDR1 LNHDA, CDR2 SQIVND (reference sequence). CDR3 loop: CASSLGETQYF. The CDR3 nucleotides are TGTGCCAGTAGCCTGGGGGAGACCCAGTACTTC. Using reference TRBV19 and TRBJ2-5 for the parts outside the CDR3, the full variable domain is DGGITQSPKYLFRKEGQNVTLSCEQNLNHDAMYWYRQDPGQGLRLIYYSQIVNDFQKGDIAEGYSVSREKKESFPLTVTSAQKNPTAFYLCASSLGETQYFGPGTRLLVL.

The chain recombines TRBV5-6 with TRBJ2-5; TRBD1 matches at 9 bases. Germline-derived CDR1 and CDR2 are SGHDT and YYEEEE. The junction had 5 bases not matched to a gene; V was cut back by 3 bases and J by 5 bases. CDR3 size: 14 residues. The CDR3 loop is CASSSGGQGETQYF. For the CDR3, the DNA is TGTGCCAGCAGCTCCGGGGGACAGGGTGAGACCCAGTACTTC.

This clone has more than one count but fewer than ten. The chain uses TRBV6-1 and TRBJ1-6, with TRBD1 matching 8 bases. The V and J ends lost 5 bases and 9 bases, in that order; junction bases with no gene match: 9. CDR1 is MNHNS and CDR2 is SASEGT in the germline V gene. The CDR3 runs 15 residues. The CDR3 reads CASSRTRGQGSPLHF. CDR3 sequence (DNA): TGTGCCAGCAGTCGCACCAGGGGGCAGGGTTCACCCCTCCACTTT.

V gene TRBV18 combines with J gene TRBJ1-5, with D possibly TRBD1 on 6 matching bases. Germline CDR1 and CDR2: KGHSH and LQKENI. This CDR3 is built from 15 residues. Trimming cost V 5 bases and J 0 bases, with 11 bases left between them. The CDR3 loop is CASSGQLDSNQPQHF. The CDR3 DNA reads as TGTGCCAGCTCAGGACAGCTTGATAGCAATCAGCCCCAGCATTTT.

This clone was seen a few times. The rearrangement joins TRBV2 to TRBJ1-2, with unresolved D. The ends were cut back, 4 bases at V and 7 bases at J, with 7 bases in the middle. The CDR3 runs to 11 residues. Germline V gene data show CDR1 as SNHLY and CDR2 as FYNNEI. The CDR3 DNA follows: TGTGCCAGCAGTGTGGAGGGTGGCTACACCTTC. It specifies CASSVEGGYTF.

This sequence joins TRBV27 and TRBJ2-1; 9 nucleotides agree with TRBD1. Germline trimming cut 2 bases from V and 7 bases from J; bases unmatched to any gene: 6. Germline V lookup: CDR1 MNHEY, CDR2 SMNVEV (reference sequence). The CDR3 sequence is 15 residues long. CDR3 in amino acids: CASSLLGQGGNEQFF. DNA for the CDR3: TGTGCCAGCAGTTTACTGGGACAGGGTGGGAATGAGCAGTTCTTC.

In DNA, the CDR3 is TGTGCCAGCAGCGTAGGGGCGGGACAGGGCTCCTACGAGCAGTACTTC. As protein: CASSVGAGQGSYEQYF. J is TRBJ2-7 and V is TRBV9, with 9 nucleotides matching TRBD1. This CDR3 has 16 residues. Losses at the gene ends were 0 bases for V and 0 bases for J; bases not matched to a gene: 4. The germline V gene has CDR1 SGDLS and CDR2 YYNGEE.

This chain links TRBV7-2 with TRBJ2-3; no clear D. This CDR3 has 15 residues. Trimming removed 2 bases at V and 2 bases at J, with 11 bases between. From germline, CDR1 is SGHTA and CDR2 FQGNSA. CDR3 in amino acids: CASSLRRPDTDTQYF. The CDR3 DNA reads as TGTGCCAGCAGCTTAAGGCGGCCTGACACAGATACGCAGTATTTT. The full variable domain, completed using reference TRBV7-2 and TRBJ2-3, is GAGVSQSPSNKVTEKGKDVELRCDPISGHTALYWYRQSLGQGLEFLIYFQGNSAPDKSGLPSDRFSAERTGGSVSTLTIQRTQQEDSAVYLCASSLRRPDTDTQYFGPGTRLTVL.

The J gene is TRBJ1-6, the V gene TRBV4-1; 7 bases align to TRBD1. J lost 10 bases, V lost 0 bases, and 15 bases had no gene match. This CDR3 contains 18 residues. Germline loops: CDR1 MGHRA, CDR2 YSYEKL. This CDR3 is CASSQDGTGQVGVSPLHF. As DNA, the CDR3 is TGCGCCAGCAGCCAAGATGGGACTGGACAGGTGGGAGTCTCACCCCTCCACTTT.

To note about this clone: Other DNA sequences of this sample code for an identical CDR3. The chain uses TRBV11-2 and TRBJ2-5; D is perhaps TRBD2 (6 bases). The CDR3 runs to 15 residues. Germline V CDR1 and CDR2: SGHAT, FQNNGV. V was clipped by 0 bases and J by 0 bases, with 8 bases between them. The CDR3 coding sequence is TGTGCCAGCAGCTTAGACGGGACTTACCAAGAGACCCAGTACTTC. Amino acids: CASSLDGTYQETQYF.

About this clone itself: The identical CDR3 is also encoded by other nucleotide sequences in the sample. V and J are TRBV7-2 and TRBJ1-3; a weak D match, TRBD1 (6 bases). This CDR3 is 12 amino acids long. Germline loops: CDR1 SGHTA, CDR2 FQGNSA. V was pared by 9 bases and J by 1 base, with 7 bases between. CDR3 sequence: CASTGSGNTIYF. The CDR3 region has the DNA TGTGCCAGTACAGGGTCTGGAAACACCATATATTTT.

The J gene is TRBJ1-2, the V gene TRBV6-1; D remains unclear. CDR1 is MNHNS, CDR2 SASEGT, per germline. This CDR3 is built from 10 residues. Trimming stripped 6 bases from V and 6 bases from J, with 5 bases between. Here the CDR3 reads CASRRNGYTF. The CDR3 bases are TGTGCCAGCAGAAGAAATGGCTACACCTTC.

This sequence joins TRBV5-4 and TRBJ2-1, with TRBD2 as a possible D gene (6 bases). The CDR3 has 16 residues. V lost 4 bases and J 0 bases, leaving 14 bases between the germline ends. Germline lookup yields CDR1 SGHNT and CDR2 YYREEE (reference sequence). In DNA, the CDR3 is TGTGCCAGCAGCCCCAGCGGGCAGAGCTCCTACAATGAGCAGTTCTTC. Translated: CASSPSGQSSYNEQFF.

The rearrangement uses TRBV30 and TRBJ2-5; D unclear. The CDR3 length is 11 residues. Germline CDR1 is GTSNPN and CDR2 is SVGIG (reference sequence). Between the trimmed V and J ends, which lost 2 bases and 5 bases, there was a span of 6 bases. The CDR3 bases are TGTGCCTGGAGTCCGATCGAGACCCAGTACTTC. Its translation: CAWSPIETQYF.

The J gene is TRBJ2-7, the V gene TRBV5-1, with D perhaps TRBD2 (6 bases). Germline CDR1 SGHRS, CDR2 YFSETQ. The length of the CDR3 is 16 residues. The V end lost 4 bases, the J end lost 4 bases, and 21 bases lay between the germline ends. This CDR3 is CASSPIGLSTGYEQYF. The CDR3 DNA follows: TGCGCCAGCAGCCCTATCGGACTATCCACTGGTTACGAGCAGTACTTC.

The chain recombines TRBV2 with TRBJ1-4; 10 bases are shared with TRBD1. Germline CDR1 SNHLY, CDR2 FYNNEI. The length of the CDR3 is 16 residues. Unmatched junction bases numbered 4, after V lost 4 bases and J lost 2 bases. CDR3 DNA sequence: TGTGCCAGCAGTGTCCGACAGGGGGCGACTAATGAAAAACTGTTTTTT. Amino acids: CASSVRQGATNEKLFF.

The chain links TRBV2 to TRBJ2-2; D might be TRBD1 (6 bases). Germline V gene data show CDR1 as SNHLY and CDR2 as FYNNEI. V was pared by 7 bases and J by 5 bases, with 17 bases between. The CDR3 extends over 15 amino acids. The DNA for the CDR3 is TGTGCCAGCACGCTACAGGGCGGCCCAACCGGGGAGCTGTTTTTT. This codes for CASTLQGGPTGELFF.

V and J are TRBV11-2 and TRBJ2-7; D is uncertain. The CDR3 has 15 amino acids. Trimming cost V 4 bases and J 2 bases, with 15 bases left between them. CDR1 and CDR2 (germline): SGHAT, FQNNGV. CDR3 bases: TGTGCCAGCAGCTGGGCCGGAGTCGACCCCTACGAGCAGTACTTC. Translating it yields CASSWAGVDPYEQYF.

V usage is TRBV11-3 and J usage is TRBJ1-1; D perhaps matches TRBD1 (5 bases). Germline V CDR1 and CDR2: SGHNT, YENEEA. This CDR3 has 15 residues. The ends were cut back, 11 bases at V and 3 bases at J, with 22 bases in the middle. The chain's CDR3 is CAGSVRGRVDTEAFF. CDR3 nucleotides: TGTGCCGGAAGTGTTCGGGGCAGGGTAGACACTGAAGCTTTCTTT.